The rows below give T cell receptor beta chains drawn from one sample of a study of T cell changes during pregnancy in multiple sclerosis. TCRdb's copy holds only in-frame clones and misses some; the assay was immunoSEQ multiplex PCR. The sample yields more than 85,000 clones, over 85% seen once. The sample was peripheral blood, taken after pregnancy. These receptor sequences come from a female donor in good health, enrolled as a control in a pregnancy study. The CDR3 runs from the conserved cysteine through the conserved F or W. D genes are given only for firm matches. Clone size appears in some rows only: once, few, many, or a class for an expanded clone.

d_call j_call clone_size v_call cdr3_aa cdr3_nt
. TRBJ2-2 . TRBV5-1 CASSSSTGELFF TGCGCCAGCAGCTCTAGCACCGGGGAGCTGTTTTTT
. TRBJ2-7 once TRBV4-1 CASSLNRGNEQYF TGCGCCAGCAGCCTAAATCGGGGGAACGAGCAGTACTTC
TRBD1 TRBJ2-7 . TRBV6-5 CASSGQGGPYEQYF TGTGCCAGCAGCGGACAGGGGGGGCCCTACGAGCAGTACTTC
. TRBJ2-3 . TRBV18 CASSRTQSTDTQYF TGTGCCAGCTCACGTACCCAGAGCACAGATACGCAGTATTTT
. TRBJ1-5 once TRBV6-1 CASRKQVLDQPQHF TGTGCCAGCAGAAAACAGGTCCTCGATCAGCCCCAGCATTTT
TRBD2 TRBJ2-3 . TRBV5-1 CASSHSLAGSTDTQYF TGCGCCAGCAGCCACTCTCTAGCGGGGAGCACAGATACGCAGTATTTT
. TRBJ2-6 . TRBV5-5 CASSPFSGANVLTF TGTGCCAGCAGCCCATTCTCTGGGGCCAACGTCCTGACTTTC
TRBD1 TRBJ1-5 . TRBV7-8 CASSLSGTGLLSNQPQHF TGTGCCAGCAGCTTAAGTGGGACAGGGCTTCTTAGCAATCAGCCCCAGCATTTT
TRBD2 TRBJ2-7 . TRBV5-4 CASSLRWPSGYEQYF TGTGCCAGCAGCTTGCGTTGGCCTAGCGGCTACGAGCAGTACTTC
TRBD2 TRBJ2-1 . TRBV10-3 CAISPSLAGGMVEQFF TGTGCCATCAGCCCATCGTTAGCGGGAGGAATGGTTGAGCAGTTCTTC
. TRBJ2-1 . TRBV29-1 CSVVPRGNEQFF TGCAGCGTTGTACCTCGGGGGAATGAGCAGTTCTTC